The rows below give T cell receptor beta chains drawn from one sample of a study of T cell responses to AZD1222 COVID-19 vaccine. Measured with immunoSEQ multiplex PCR; TCRdb has only the in-frame clones, and not every one. Altogether approximately 130,000 clones are present, around 90% being singletons, with the ten largest covering 3.5% to 4.5%. Sample: peripheral blood, taken 28 days after the second dose of the MenACWY control vaccine. The receptor set was obtained from an adult who received the MenACWY meningococcal vaccine as a control. The conserved cysteine and the conserved F or W are not part of the CDR3 here.

J | V | CDR3
TRBJ2-7 | TRBV11-2 | ASSLGDRVGEQY
TRBJ2-7 | TRBV28 | ASSFGYPTYEQY
TRBJ2-5 | TRBV5-6 | ASSPTGGTQY
TRBJ2-3 | TRBV7-9 | ASSLAGTGDTQY
TRBJ2-1 | TRBV6-5 | ASSYGRDSYNEQF
TRBJ2-4 | TRBV24-1 | ATSDGGRIQY
TRBJ2-6 | TRBV11-2 | ASSLTGLRANVLT
TRBJ1-2 | TRBV2 | ASSPDLGGGYT
TRBJ1-6 | TRBV7-2 | ASRPAGAGNSPLH
TRBJ2-1 | TRBV5-1 | ASSFSGRSDNEQF
TRBJ2-2 | TRBV27 | ASRTGVRTGELF
TRBJ1-2 | TRBV5-1 | ASSLEGYGYT
TRBJ1-1 | TRBV5-6 | ASSLYLTGMNTEAF
TRBJ2-2 | TRBV4-2 | ASSQRDSDTGELF
TRBJ1-6 | TRBV7-9 | ASSFLQGGLSSYNSPLH
TRBJ1-1 | TRBV19 | ASSMGAGTEAF
TRBJ2-1 | TRBV29-1 | SAVGLAGFYNEQF
TRBJ2-1 | TRBV10-1 | ASSPDRGYNEQF
TRBJ2-5 | TRBV14 | ASSQDGSRTQY
TRBJ1-2 | TRBV28 | ASSSSGTGLRPSGYT
TRBJ2-1 | TRBV18 | ASSPPGLAGGPYNEQF
TRBJ2-2 | TRBV11-3 | ASSFSGPNTGELF
TRBJ1-6 | TRBV4-3 | ASSHPSGSSYNSPLH
TRBJ1-5 | TRBV19 | ASSMDRGGNQPQH